This T cell receptor (beta chain) originates from a study of cytomegalovirus exposure and HLA in healthy donors. Overall study results and limits: Cytomegalovirus status was reportedly diagnosed by the classifier with high sensitivity and specificity.

From germline, CDR1 is SGHNT and CDR2 YENEEA. The CDR3 is made up of 15 amino acids. V shed 4 bases and J shed 0 bases, with 12 bases lying between them. For this clone: As yet, its antigen is unknown.

The PCR was carried out with 60 Vbeta primers and 13 Jbeta primers. Clones were sequenced by immunoSEQ multiplex PCR, and TCRdb holds only the in-frame ones, with some missing. This sample has more than 150,000 clones, with 80% found just once. The material sequenced was PBMCs. This chain joins TRBV11-3 and TRBJ1-1; possibly TRBD1 for D (6 bases). The receptor was isolated from a girl aged 10-17 years in good health and CMV-seropositive. CDR3 amino acids: CASSWDKGMNTEAFF. CDR3 DNA sequence: TGTGCCAGCAGCTGGGACAAGGGGATGAACACTGAAGCTTTCTTT.